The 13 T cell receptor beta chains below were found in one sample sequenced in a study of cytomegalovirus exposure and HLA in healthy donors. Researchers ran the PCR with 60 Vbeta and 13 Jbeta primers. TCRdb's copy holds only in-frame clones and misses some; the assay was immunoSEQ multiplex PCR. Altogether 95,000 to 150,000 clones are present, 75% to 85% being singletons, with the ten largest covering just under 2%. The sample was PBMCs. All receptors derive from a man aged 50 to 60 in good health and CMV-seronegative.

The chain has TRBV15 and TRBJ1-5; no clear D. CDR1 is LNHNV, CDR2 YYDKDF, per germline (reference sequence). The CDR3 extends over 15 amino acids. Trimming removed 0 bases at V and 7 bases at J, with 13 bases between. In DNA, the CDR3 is TGTGCCACCAGCAGAGATGTGTCCCGCGGACAGCCCCAGCATTTT. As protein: CATSRDVSRGQPQHF.

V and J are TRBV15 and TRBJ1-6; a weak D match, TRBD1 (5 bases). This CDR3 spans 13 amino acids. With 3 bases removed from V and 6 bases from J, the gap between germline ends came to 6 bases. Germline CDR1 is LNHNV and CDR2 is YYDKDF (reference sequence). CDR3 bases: TGTGCCACCAGCAGGGACATTAATTCACCCCTCCACTTT. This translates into CATSRDINSPLHF.

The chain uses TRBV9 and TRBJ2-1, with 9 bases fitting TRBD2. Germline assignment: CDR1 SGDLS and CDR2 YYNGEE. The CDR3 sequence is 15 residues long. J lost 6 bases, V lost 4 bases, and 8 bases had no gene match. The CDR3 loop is CASSRSGGHSNEQFF. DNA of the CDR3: TGTGCCAGCAGCCGAAGCGGGGGGCACAGCAATGAGCAGTTCTTC.

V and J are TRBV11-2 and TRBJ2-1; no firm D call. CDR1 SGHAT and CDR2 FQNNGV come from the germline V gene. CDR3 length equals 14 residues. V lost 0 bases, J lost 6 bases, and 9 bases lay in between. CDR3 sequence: CASSLDQMVNEQFF. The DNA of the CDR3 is TGTGCCAGCAGCTTAGATCAGATGGTCAATGAGCAGTTCTTC.

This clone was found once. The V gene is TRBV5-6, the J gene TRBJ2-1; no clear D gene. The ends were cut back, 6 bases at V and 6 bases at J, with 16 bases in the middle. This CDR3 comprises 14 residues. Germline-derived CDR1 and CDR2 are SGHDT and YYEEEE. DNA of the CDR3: TGTGCCAGCACCCGCGGCACCACCGGCAATGAGCAGTTCTTC. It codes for CASTRGTTGNEQFF.

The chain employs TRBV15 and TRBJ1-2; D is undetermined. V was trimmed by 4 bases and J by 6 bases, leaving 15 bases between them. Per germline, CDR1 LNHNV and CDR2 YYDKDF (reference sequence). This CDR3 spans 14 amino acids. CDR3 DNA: TGTGCCACCAGCAACAACATCGGTCGGGATGGCTACACCTTC. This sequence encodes CATSNNIGRDGYTF.

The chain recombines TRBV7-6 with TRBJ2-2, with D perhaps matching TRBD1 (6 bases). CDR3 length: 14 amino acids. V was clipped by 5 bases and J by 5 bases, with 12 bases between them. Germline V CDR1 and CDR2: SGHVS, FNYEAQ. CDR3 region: CASSHVRGTGELFF. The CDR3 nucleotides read TGTGCCAGCAGCCACGTCAGGGGAACCGGGGAGCTGTTTTTT.

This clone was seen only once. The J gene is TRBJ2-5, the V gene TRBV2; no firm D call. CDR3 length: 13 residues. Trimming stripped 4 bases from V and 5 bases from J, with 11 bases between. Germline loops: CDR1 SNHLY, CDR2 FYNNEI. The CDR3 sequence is CASSGRVQETQYF. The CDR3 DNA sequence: TGTGCCAGCAGTGGACGGGTCCAGGAGACCCAGTACTTC.

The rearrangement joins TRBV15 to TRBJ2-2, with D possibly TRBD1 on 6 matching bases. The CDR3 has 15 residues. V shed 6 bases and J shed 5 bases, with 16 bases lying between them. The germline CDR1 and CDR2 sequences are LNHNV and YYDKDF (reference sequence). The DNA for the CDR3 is TGTGCCACCAGGCAGCTAGGGGGAGATACCGGGGAGCTGTTTTTT. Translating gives CATRQLGGDTGELFF. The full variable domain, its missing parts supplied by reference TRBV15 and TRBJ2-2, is DAMVIQNPRYQVTQFGKPVTLSCSQTLNHNVMYWYQQKSSQAPKLLFHYYDKDFNNEADTPDNFQSRRPNTSFCFLDIRSPGLGDTAMYLCATRQLGGDTGELFFGEGSRLTVL.

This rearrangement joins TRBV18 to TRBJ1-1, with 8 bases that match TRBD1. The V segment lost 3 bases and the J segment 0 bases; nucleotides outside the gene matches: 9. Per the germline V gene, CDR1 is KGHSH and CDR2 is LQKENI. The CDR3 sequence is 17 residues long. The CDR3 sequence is CASSPTQGGGMNTEAFF. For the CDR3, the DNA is TGTGCCAGCTCACCTACACAGGGGGGGGGAATGAACACTGAAGCTTTCTTT. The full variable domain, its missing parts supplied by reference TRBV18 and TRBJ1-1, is NAGVMQNPRHLVRRRGQEARLRCSPMKGHSHVYWYRQLPEEGLKFMVYLQKENIIDESGMPKERFSAEFPKEGPSILRIQQVVRGDSAAYFCASSPTQGGGMNTEAFFGQGTRLTVV.

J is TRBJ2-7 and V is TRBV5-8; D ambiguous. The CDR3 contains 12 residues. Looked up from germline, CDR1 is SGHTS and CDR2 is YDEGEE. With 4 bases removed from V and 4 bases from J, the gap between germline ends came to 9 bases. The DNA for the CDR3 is TGTGCCAGCAGCCCCGCGAGGTACGAGCAGTACGTC. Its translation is CASSPARYEQYV.

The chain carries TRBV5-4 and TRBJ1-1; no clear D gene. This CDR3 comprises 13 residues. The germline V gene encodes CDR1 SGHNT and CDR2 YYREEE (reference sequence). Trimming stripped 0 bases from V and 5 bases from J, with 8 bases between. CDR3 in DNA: TGTGCCAGCAGCTTGGACGGGGTTACTGAAGCTTTCTTT. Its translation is CASSLDGVTEAFF.

This chain's CDR3 is CASSGRLTRGTDTQYF. Here the CDR3 DNA reads TGTGCCAGCAGCGGGCGACTTACTCGTGGCACAGATACGCAGTATTTT. The V call is TRBV9, the J call TRBJ2-3; no reliable D call. Germline-derived CDR1 and CDR2 are SGDLS and YYNGEE. Trimming shortened V by 3 bases and J by 1 base, and 15 bases separated the two germline ends. The CDR3 totals 16 residues. Using reference TRBV9 and TRBJ2-3 for the parts outside the CDR3, the full variable domain is DSGVTQTPKHLITATGQRVTLRCSPRSGDLSVYWYQQSLDQGLQFLIQYYNGEERAKGNILERFSAQQFPDLHSELNLSSLELGDSALYFCASSGRLTRGTDTQYFGPGTRLTVL.